This T cell receptor (beta chain) was retrieved from a study of vaccination effects on CD4 cells after COVID-19. TCRdb's table, derived via immunoSEQ multiplex PCR, lists solely in-frame clones and lacks some. In the table there are tens of thousands of clones, approximately 81% of which are singletons. Peptide-pool stimulation followed by sequencing identified expanded antigen-specific CD4+ clonotypes in the ViraFEST assay. Isolation of CD4+ T cells took place after 10 days of culture. Of the BNT162b2 and mRNA-1273 vaccines, participants received two doses of one or the other. The trim removed 8 bases at V and 5 bases at J, leaving 6 bases unmatched. CDR3 length: 13 amino acids. Germline CDR1 KGHDR, CDR2 SFDVKD. A remark on this clone: Its target is not known.

This specimen consisted of CD4+ T cells from PBMCs cultured with HCoV-229E spike peptides, obtained after COVID-19 vaccination. This clonotype was sampled from a human donor who received a COVID-19 vaccine. The chain combines TRBV24-1 with TRBJ2-3; TRBD1 matches 7 bases. CDR3: CATKTGAGDTQYF. DNA for the CDR3: TGTGCCACCAAAACAGGGGCCGGAGATACGCAGTATTTT.